The T cell receptor (beta chain) under discussion was sequenced for a study of shared clonotypes between healthy human individuals. Across the study: Each donor contributed plates that comprised three CD4 naive, three CD4 memory, two CD8 naive and one CD8 memory.

The CDR3 is 17 amino acids. Germline-derived CDR1 and CDR2 are SEHNR and FQNEAQ (reference sequence). V shed 2 bases, J shed 0 bases, and the junction held 4 bases outside the gene matches. The authors divided CD4+ cells into CD45RA+ naive and CD45RA-negative memory subsets. The study's findings and limits: Richness estimates generally favored naive over memory subsets.

The assay was run at deep level. Profiling relied on immunoSEQ multiplex PCR, and the TCRdb table lists in-frame clones only, not all of them. The table records roughly 500,000 clones, around 96% of them present only once. In the case of this clone: Its antigen remains unidentified.

The material sequenced was naive CD4+ T cells sorted from blood. Subset denoted: CD45RA+ positively selected. The chain combines TRBV7-9 with TRBJ2-3; 11 bases align to TRBD2. This receptor was taken from a woman in her 30s in good health. This CDR3 reads CASSLLAGGPSTDTQYF. CDR3 bases: TGTGCCAGCAGCTTACTAGCGGGAGGCCCTAGCACAGATACGCAGTATTTT.